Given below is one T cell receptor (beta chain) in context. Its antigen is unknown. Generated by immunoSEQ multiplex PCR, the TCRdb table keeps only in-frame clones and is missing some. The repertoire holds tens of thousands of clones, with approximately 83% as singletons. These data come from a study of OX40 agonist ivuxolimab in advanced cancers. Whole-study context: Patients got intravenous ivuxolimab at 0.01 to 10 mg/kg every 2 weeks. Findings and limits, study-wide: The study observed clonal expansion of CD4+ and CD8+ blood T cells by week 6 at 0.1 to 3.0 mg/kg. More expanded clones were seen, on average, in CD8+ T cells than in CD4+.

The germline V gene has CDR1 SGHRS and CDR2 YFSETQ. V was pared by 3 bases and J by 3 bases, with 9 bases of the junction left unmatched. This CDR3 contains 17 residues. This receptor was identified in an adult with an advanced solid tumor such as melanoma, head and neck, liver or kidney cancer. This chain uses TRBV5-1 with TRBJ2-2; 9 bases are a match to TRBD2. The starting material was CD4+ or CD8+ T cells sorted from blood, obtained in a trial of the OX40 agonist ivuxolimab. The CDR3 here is CASSWEGLAGYTGELFF. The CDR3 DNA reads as TGCGCCAGCAGCTGGGAGGGACTAGCAGGATACACCGGGGAGCTGTTTTTT.